This TCR beta chain was sequenced in a study of Ad26.COV2.S vaccination and SARS-CoV-2 variants. Study in general: The trial was COV1001 and the donor's arm was Ad26.COV2.S. Study observations and caveats: The breadth of spike-specific CD8+ and CD4+ T cell responses after vaccination was reportedly substantial. TCR breadth and depth estimates may have understated total T cell responses.

Sequencing was performed with immunoSEQ multiplex PCR; in TCRdb, only in-frame clones are kept and a portion is missing. The sample has 300,000 to 400,000 clones, 80% to 90% seen once. A note on this clone: Its specificity is not known.

Treatment meaning: about 20 received Ad26.COV2.S at low or high dose, single or two shots; 5 received placebo; per-sample allocation not given. Vaccine and placebo recipients were sampled on day 63 after the first injection. Material: peripheral blood, obtained in a trial of Ad26.COV2.S vaccine versus placebo. The receptor was derived from a person aged 18-60 years who received the Ad26.COV2.S COVID-19 vaccine or a placebo.

The CDR3 DNA follows: TGTGCCAGTAGTGGGGGACGAAACTCCTACGAGCAGTACTTC. This sequence encodes CASSGGRNSYEQYF. This sequence joins TRBV19 and TRBJ2-7; perhaps D is TRBD1 or TRBD2 (5 bases each). From germline, CDR1 is LNHDA and CDR2 SQIVND (reference sequence). The ends were cut back, 5 bases at V and 0 bases at J, with 11 bases in the middle. CDR3 length: 14 residues.